A single T cell receptor beta chain is shown here with its context. Its antigen remains undetermined. No clone much larger than this one lies a single base away; base qualities are absent. The library was produced with PCR. Reads for this sample came from an Illumina HiSeq 2500. TCR library preparation used molecular barcoding, with unique molecular identifiers applied to normalize quantification of the TCRbeta repertoire. Through fastp at Q25 and MiXCR, TCRdb rebuilt clones from the public reads, retaining in-frame beta chains. Duplicate CDR3 protein sequences are folded into a single record with the most common DNA and genes. This sample gives about 580,000 distinct CDR3 sequences in total; approximately 22% of them show up just once. 13% to 15% of the sample rests with the top ten. The sample belongs to a study of T-cell reconstitution after alpha-beta-depleted transplantation in children (dated by TCRdb to the mid-2010s). For the wider study: Using TCR repertoire profiling, the study quantitatively followed how T-cell immune reconstitution unfolded in children after TCRalphabeta/CD19-depleted allogeneic hematopoietic cell transplantation. The full study reports these points: Over subsequent months, a decline in hyperexpanded clone frequencies was noted, and after one year, T-cell counts and TCRbeta diversity were mostly ascribed to newly produced T cells. In some patients, high TCRbeta diversity at day 60 was attributed to recipient T cells and intrathymic progenitors that had survived conditioning. Apparently early alphabetaT-cell count recovery about two months after transplant reportedly relied on only several hundred rapidly expanded clones derived from non-depleted graft cells.

The CDR3 runs 14 amino acids, cysteine and phenylalanine included. The sequence is cut down to CDR3 DNA, 42 bases in frame from base 1. The germline V gene sets CDR1 to SNHLY and CDR2 to FYNNEI. Unmatched junction bases come to 8, with V trimmed by 7 bases and J by 4 bases. In the paper's terms, the treatment or condition label means: allogeneic hematopoietic cell transplantation with graft depleted of TCRalphabeta T cells and CD19 B cells. The children who served as transplant recipients had been given grafts of TCRalphabeta/CD19-depleted allogeneic hematopoietic cells. The material sequenced was PBMCs, mostly from graft donor cells, taken 360 days after TCRalphabeta/CD19-depleted stem cell transplant. The clonotype originates from a boy in the first two years of life who had a stem cell transplant for acute myeloid leukemia, so the T cells may come from the graft donor. This receptor chain uses TRBV2 and TRBJ2-7; 9 junctional bases match TRBD1. The DNA sequence is TGTGCCAGCACTCGACAGGGGGTAAGATACGAGCAGTACTTC. This codes for CASTRQGVRYEQYF.